This T cell receptor beta chain was found in a study of T cells after yellow fever vaccination. Findings and caveats of the study: From the bulk population, abundant clonotypes could contaminate and appear within FACS-sorted repertoires. Reappearance after the booster was observed for most primary-vaccination clones (96% CD4, less than 90% CD8).

This clonotype was picked up a small number of times. No antigen is known for it. The TCR cDNA carried a universal primer site and UMIs from 5'RACE template switching. One entry per CDR3 protein, called by TCRdb with MiXCR from the 5' RACE reads. Of 200,000 to 300,000 distinct CDR3 sequences listed, over 10% are singletons. The germline V gene encodes CDR1 SGHVS and CDR2 FQNEAQ. With 7 bases removed from V and 0 bases from J, the gap between germline ends came to 22 bases. This CDR3 has 19 amino acids. The V call is TRBV7-8, the J call TRBJ2-6; D tentatively reads TRBD1 or TRBD2 (6 bases each). This receptor was obtained from a young man who received the YFV17D yellow fever vaccine. Sample: CD4+ T cells sorted from PBMCs, taken 45 days after the yellow fever booster vaccination. CDR3 amino acids: CASNSWGASRGSGANVLTF. Written as DNA, the CDR3 is TGTGCCAGCAACAGTTGGGGGGCGAGCCGGGGCTCTGGGGCCAACGTCCTGACTTTC. The whole variable domain, remainder taken from reference TRBV7-8 and TRBJ2-6, is GAGVSQSPRYKVAKRGQDVALRCDPISGHVSLFWYQQALGQGPEFLTYFQNEAQLDKSGLPSDRFFAERPEGSVSTLKIQRTQQEDSAVYLCASNSWGASRGSGANVLTFGAGSRLTVL.